The 26 T cell receptor beta chains below were found in one sample sequenced in a study of T cells after yellow fever vaccination. One entry per CDR3 protein results from TCRdb running MiXCR on the 5' RACE reads. The repertoire holds hundreds of thousands of distinct CDR3 sequences, with around 3.9% as singletons. The sample was PBMCs, taken on the day of the yellow fever booster vaccination. The origin of the receptors is a man between 18 and 35 years old who received the YFV17D yellow fever vaccine.

This clonotype was seen ten or more times. This chain links TRBV6-5 with TRBJ2-1; a possible D gene is TRBD1 (6 bases). Germline V gene lookup returns CDR1 MNHEY and CDR2 SVGAGI. CDR3 size: 15 residues. The V end was cut by 0 bases, the J end by 7 bases, with 13 bases between. The CDR3 nucleotides are TGTGCCAGCAGTTACTCGATACAGGGTCGGAATGAGCAGTTCTTC. Translated: CASSYSIQGRNEQFF.

This clonotype was picked up many times. V is TRBV6-4 and J is TRBJ2-1; TRBD2 matches 11 bases. The CDR3 loop spans 15 amino acids. Germline V lookup: CDR1 MRHNA, CDR2 SNTAGT. The V and J ends lost 5 bases and 4 bases, in that order; junction bases with no gene match: 4. CDR3 coding DNA: TGTGCCAGCAGTCCGACTAGCGGGGAGTACAATGAGCAGTTCTTC. Translated: CASSPTSGEYNEQFF.

This clonotype was recorded many times. The gene calls are TRBV18 and TRBJ2-1, with a possible D match to TRBD1 (6 bases). With 0 bases removed from V and 5 bases from J, the gap between germline ends came to 14 bases. The CDR3 extends over 16 amino acids. Germline V gene sequence: CDR1 KGHSH, CDR2 LQKENI. CDR3 region: CASSPPTGHANNEQFF. DNA of the CDR3: TGTGCCAGCTCACCACCGACAGGACACGCCAACAATGAGCAGTTCTTC.

This clonotype was observed many times. V usage is TRBV18 and J usage is TRBJ2-7, with TRBD1 matching 11 bases. The CDR3 runs to 15 residues. Trimming removed 3 bases from V and 6 bases from J; junction bases left unmatched: 7. Per the germline V gene, CDR1 is KGHSH and CDR2 is LQKENI. The CDR3 bases are TGTGCCAGCTCACCCCTCGGGACAGGGGGTATCGAGCAGTACTTC. Its protein product is CASSPLGTGGIEQYF.

This clonotype was seen at least ten times. The chain uses TRBV7-8 and TRBJ2-7, with 8 positions matching TRBD1. The CDR3 loop spans 13 amino acids. V lost 4 bases and J lost 4; bases outside the gene matches: 3. The germline V gene has CDR1 SGHVS and CDR2 FQNEAQ. Written as DNA, the CDR3 is TGTGCCAGCAGCTGGAGACAGGGGTACGAGCAGTACGTC. Translating it yields CASSWRQGYEQYV.

In this sample, this clonotype turned up many times. The J gene is TRBJ2-5, the V gene TRBV7-9; tentatively, D is TRBD1 or TRBD2 (5 bases each). V dropped 6 bases and J dropped 5 bases, with 19 bases sitting between them. There are 15 residues in the CDR3. Germline V gene lookup returns CDR1 SEHNR and CDR2 FQNEAQ (reference sequence). CDR3 in DNA: TGTGCCAGCAGTGGAGCAAGCACGGGGACGGAGACCCAGTACTTC. It is translated as CASSGASTGTETQYF.

This sequence joins TRBV12-3 or TRBV12-4 and TRBJ1-2; D not resolved. V lost 6 bases, J lost 4 bases, and 9 bases lay in between. The CDR3 has 12 amino acids. The CDR3 nucleotides are TGTGCCAGCAGAAGTGGTGGCTATGGCTACACCTTC. Its translation: CASRSGGYGYTF.

In this sample, this clonotype turned up a few times. This chain joins TRBV9 and TRBJ2-1, with D tentatively TRBD1 (5 bases). This CDR3 is 12 amino acids long. The germline V gene encodes CDR1 SGDLS and CDR2 YYNGEE. Trimming took off 1 base at V and 6 bases at J, with 5 bases between the two ends. CDR3 sequence: CASSVQGNEQFF. As DNA, the CDR3 is TGTGCCAGCAGCGTACAGGGCAATGAGCAGTTCTTC. The full variable domain, with the rest looked up from reference TRBV9 and TRBJ2-1, is DSGVTQTPKHLITATGQRVTLRCSPRSGDLSVYWYQQSLDQGLQFLIQYYNGEERAKGNILERFSAQQFPDLHSELNLSSLELGDSALYFCASSVQGNEQFFGPGTRLTVL.

At least ten counts were recorded for this clonotype. Its ends do not fully match the called genes, so a read error is possible. This CDR3 reads CASSIGGSYNEQFF. As DNA, the CDR3 is TGTGCTAGCAGCATCGGGGGTAGCTACAATGAGCAGTTCTTC. The rearrangement joins TRBV7-7 to TRBJ2-1; perhaps TRBD2 as D (6 bases). This CDR3 contains 14 residues. CDR1 is SSHAT and CDR2 is FNYEAQ in the germline V gene (reference sequence).

This clonotype was seen a few times. The J gene is TRBJ2-7, the V gene TRBV6-6; D is perhaps TRBD1 (6 bases). The CDR3 has 15 amino acids. The germline gives CDR1 MNHNY, CDR2 SVGAGI (reference sequence). Trimming pared 5 bases from V and 3 bases from J, leaving 17 bases between. CDR3 region: CASSRDTPSGYEQYV. The CDR3 nucleotides are TGTGCCAGCAGTCGGGACACCCCTTCGGGCTACGAGCAGTACGTC.

In its sample, this clonotype was seen a few times. The chain couples TRBV6-6 to TRBJ1-5; 7 bases line up with TRBD1. Losses at the gene ends were 6 bases for V and 1 base for J; bases not matched to a gene: 6. CDR3 length equals 15 residues. Germline values: CDR1 MNHNY, CDR2 SVGAGI (reference sequence). In nucleotides, the CDR3 is TGTGCCAGCAGCCGACAGGGACGAAGCAATCAGCCCCAGCATTTT. This encodes CASSRQGRSNQPQHF.

This clonotype was observed a handful of times. J is TRBJ2-6 and V is TRBV12-3 or TRBV12-4; 7 bases align to TRBD1. The CDR3 loop spans 20 amino acids. Germline trimming cut 0 bases from V and 2 bases from J; bases unmatched to any gene: 13. The chain's CDR3 is CASSLALGVAGGAGANVLTF. CDR3 nucleotides: TGTGCCAGCAGTTTAGCGCTTGGAGTGGCAGGGGGAGCTGGGGCCAACGTCCTGACTTTC.

This clonotype came up many times. This chain links TRBV7-2 with TRBJ2-7; D might be TRBD1 (5 bases). This CDR3 region has 15 residues. The ends were cut back, 4 bases at V and 5 bases at J, with 18 bases in the middle. Germline assignment: CDR1 SGHTA and CDR2 FQGNSA. CDR3 DNA sequence: TGTGCCAGCAGCTCCAGGGCCGCATGGGTGGACGAGCAGTACTTC. It yields the protein CASSSRAAWVDEQYF.

This clonotype has ten or more counts. This chain connects TRBV7-9 to TRBJ2-5; D unclear. Germline values: CDR1 SEHNR, CDR2 FQNEAQ (reference sequence). Trimming shortened V by 1 base and J by 5 bases, and 8 bases separated the two germline ends. The CDR3 consists of 13 residues. CDR3 protein: CASSLDGYETQYF. CDR3 DNA: TGTGCCAGCAGCTTAGATGGTTATGAGACCCAGTACTTC.

Only a few counts were recorded for this clonotype. V usage is TRBV9 and J usage is TRBJ2-5, with 14 bases aligning to TRBD2. Germline CDR1 and CDR2: SGDLS and YYNGEE. The CDR3 covers 19 residues. The junction had 13 bases not matched to a gene; V was cut back by 0 bases and J by 6 bases. Written as DNA, the CDR3 is TGTGCCAGCAGCGTAGGTGCGGGACTAGCGGGGGCCGGTCAAAAGACCCAGTACTTC. Protein: CASSVGAGLAGAGQKTQYF.

At least ten counts were recorded for this clonotype. The DNA for the CDR3 is TGTGCCAGCTCAAGGGTGGACGAGACCCAGTACTTC. Translation: CASSRVDETQYF. The V and J genes are TRBV18 and TRBJ2-5; no firm D call. The V gene lost 5 bases and the J gene lost 5 bases, with 9 bases spanning the gap. From germline, CDR1 is KGHSH and CDR2 LQKENI. This CDR3 spans 12 amino acids.

This clonotype was seen repeatedly, ten times or more. The DNA for the CDR3 is TGCGCCAGCAGCCAAGTAAGCCAGTACCAAGAGACCCAGTACTTC. It translates to CASSQVSQYQETQYF. This chain connects TRBV4-3 to TRBJ2-5; D is uncertain. Germline V gene data show CDR1 as LGHNA and CDR2 as YSLEER. The CDR3 contains 15 residues. V lost 1 base to trimming and J lost 0 bases, with 9 bases between them.

This clonotype was found many times. The CDR3 DNA reads as TGTGCCAGCAGCCAAGACAGGTACAATGAGCAGTTCTTC. It translates to CASSQDRYNEQFF. V and J are TRBV12-3 or TRBV12-4 and TRBJ2-1, with D perhaps TRBD1 (6 bases). Between the trimmed V and J ends, which lost 6 bases and 4 bases, there was a span of 10 bases. The CDR3 length is 13 residues.

This clonotype has more than one count but fewer than ten. V usage is TRBV5-1 and J usage is TRBJ2-5; 8 bases fit TRBD1. With V trimmed by 1 base and J by 1 base, 9 bases remained unmatched. The germline gives CDR1 SGHRS, CDR2 YFSETQ. There are 17 residues in the CDR3. In DNA form, the CDR3 reads TGCGCCAGCAGCTTGACGGCGGCAGGGGGCTCCCAAGAGACCCAGTACTTC. Translating gives CASSLTAAGGSQETQYF.

This clonotype occurred many times. The rearrangement links TRBV7-9 to TRBJ2-7; D is ambiguous. The ends were cut back, 4 bases at V and 4 bases at J, with 11 bases in the middle. Germline loops: CDR1 SEHNR, CDR2 FQNEAQ (reference sequence). This CDR3 region has 13 residues. Written as DNA, the CDR3 is TGTGCCAGCAGCTGTCTACTGCTTTACGAGCAGTACGTC. As protein: CASSCLLLYEQYV.

This clonotype was observed many times. This sequence joins TRBV12-3 or TRBV12-4 and TRBJ2-7; the D gene is possibly TRBD1 (5 bases). V was clipped by 3 bases and J by 5 bases, with 14 bases between them. CDR3 length equals 14 residues. The CDR3 nucleotides are TGTGCCAGCAGTTTTCTCCAGGGAACGGACGAGCAGTACTTC. It translates to CASSFLQGTDEQYF.

In its sample, this clonotype was seen a few times. This sequence joins TRBV6-6 and TRBJ1-5; D remains unclear. This CDR3 spans 15 amino acids. V dropped 7 bases and J dropped 3 bases, with 16 bases sitting between them. Germline CDR1 and CDR2: MNHNY and SVGAGI (reference sequence). The CDR3 DNA sequence: TGTGCCAGCACCCACCCTGGGGTAAACAATCAGCCCCAGCATTTT. Translating gives CASTHPGVNNQPQHF.

The sample holds many counts of this clonotype. The genes are TRBV12-5 and TRBJ2-3, with a tentative D call TRBD2 (5 bases). Germline assignment: CDR1 LGHNT and CDR2 FRNRAP. CDR3 size: 16 residues. V shed 5 bases and J shed 4 bases, with 19 bases lying between them. The CDR3 loop reads CASGPPRSGVADTQYF. In DNA, the CDR3 is TGTGCTAGTGGTCCTCCCAGGTCCGGGGTGGCAGATACGCAGTATTTT.

The rearrangement uses TRBV15 and TRBJ2-1, with TRBD2 identical over 12 bases. This CDR3 has 15 residues. Unmatched junction bases numbered 4, after V lost 0 bases and J lost 10 bases. CDR1 is LNHNV, CDR2 YYDKDF, per germline (reference sequence). For the CDR3, the DNA is TGTGCCACCAGCAGAGATCGGCTAGCGGGGGGGGAGCAGTTCTTC. It translates to CATSRDRLAGGEQFF.

This clonotype was picked up many times. The V call is TRBV25-1, the J call TRBJ1-5; D may be TRBD1 (6 bases). From germline, CDR1 is MGHDK and CDR2 SYGVNS. The CDR3 is 14 amino acids. The V end lost 3 bases, the J end lost 3 bases, and 9 bases lay between the germline ends. CDR3 in DNA: TGTGCCAGCAGTGACGGACAGAACAATCAGCCCCAGCATTTT. This sequence encodes CASSDGQNNQPQHF.

This clonotype was counted at least ten times. The J gene is TRBJ1-4, the V gene TRBV6-6; 9 positions match TRBD1. J gave up 4 bases and V 5 bases, and 5 bases lay outside the gene matches. The CDR3 is made up of 15 amino acids. CDR1 and CDR2 (germline): MNHNY, SVGAGI (reference sequence). The CDR3 DNA reads TGTGCCAGCAGTCAGGACAGGGGCGTTAATGAAAAACTGTTTTTT. Protein: CASSQDRGVNEKLFF.